Included here is one TCR beta chain sequence, with context. No antigen is known for it. Repertoires were generated with immunoSEQ multiplex PCR, while TCRdb's copy carries only in-frame clones and drops some. The profile shows more than 2 million clones, around 95% of them singletons. CDR3 length: 14 residues. V shed 2 bases, J shed 4 bases, and the junction held 5 bases outside the gene matches. The germline CDR1 and CDR2 sequences are SGHRS and YFSETQ. This sample is drawn from a study of shared clonotypes between healthy human individuals. Study-level findings and limits: The diversity represented, both genetic and in exposure history, was limited by few donors.

Naive CD4+ cells were CD45RA-selected; the remaining cells were memory. The V gene is TRBV5-1, the J gene TRBJ2-7, with 8 bases matching TRBD2. The sequencing sample was made of naive CD4+ T cells sorted from blood. Subset meaning: CD45RA+ positively selected. The clonotype comes from a man aged 18 to 35 in good health. The CDR3 loop is CASSFLAGFYEQYF. For the CDR3, the DNA is TGCGCCAGCAGCTTCCTAGCGGGCTTTTACGAGCAGTACTTC.